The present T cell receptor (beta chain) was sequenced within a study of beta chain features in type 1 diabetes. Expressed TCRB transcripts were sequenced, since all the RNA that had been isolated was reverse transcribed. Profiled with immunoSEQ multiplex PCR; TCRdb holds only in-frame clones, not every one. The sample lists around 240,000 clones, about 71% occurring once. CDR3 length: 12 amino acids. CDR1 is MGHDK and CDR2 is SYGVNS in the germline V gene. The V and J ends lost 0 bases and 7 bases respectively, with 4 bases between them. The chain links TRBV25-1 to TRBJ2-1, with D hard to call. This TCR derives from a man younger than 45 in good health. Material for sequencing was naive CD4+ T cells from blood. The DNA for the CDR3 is TGTGCCAGCAGTGAATATGCGAATGAGCAGTTCTTC. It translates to CASSEYANEQFF.